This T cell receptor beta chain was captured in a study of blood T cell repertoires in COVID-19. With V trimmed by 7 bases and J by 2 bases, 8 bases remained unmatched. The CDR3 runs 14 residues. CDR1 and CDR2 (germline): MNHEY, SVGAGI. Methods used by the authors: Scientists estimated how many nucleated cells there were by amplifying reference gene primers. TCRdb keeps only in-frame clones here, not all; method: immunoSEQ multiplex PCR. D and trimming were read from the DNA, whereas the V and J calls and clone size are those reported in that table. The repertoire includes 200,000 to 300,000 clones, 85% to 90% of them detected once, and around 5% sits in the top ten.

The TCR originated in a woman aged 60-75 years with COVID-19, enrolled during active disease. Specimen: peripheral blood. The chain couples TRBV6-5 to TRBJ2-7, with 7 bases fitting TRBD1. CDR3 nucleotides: TGTGCCAGCACCAAAGGACAGGCACCCTACGAGCAGTACTTC. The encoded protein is CASTKGQAPYEQYF.